This T cell receptor beta chain emerged from a study of T-cell memory formation after mild COVID-19. Notes on the study in general: Confirmation was lacking for SARS-CoV-2 specificity of second-wave clones that peaked on day 37. In pre-infection memory, a portion of responding clones appeared, which suggested that cross-reactive memory joined. CD4+ clones that contracted lay mainly in CM and EM; CD8+ ones lay in EMRA.

On this clonotype: The antigen remains undetermined.

TCRdb reprocessed the 5' RACE reads via MiXCR and lists one record per CDR3 protein. This table holds roughly 220,000 distinct CDR3 sequences, more than 8% found once. Germline V gene lookup returns CDR1 KGHSH and CDR2 LQKENI. This CDR3 comprises 15 residues. Trimming cost V 3 bases and J 3 bases, with 15 bases left between them. The TCR sequence derives from a man between 18 and 35 years old who had mild COVID-19 (a few samples of this study predate the infection). Cell type and time point are not known. The sample consisted of PBMCs or a T cell subset sorted from them (not recorded which). The chain joins TRBV18 to TRBJ2-7; possible D gene TRBD2, 6 bases. CDR3 DNA: TGTGCCAGCTCACCCTACACCGGGGGTGACTACGAGCAGTACTTC. Protein product: CASSPYTGGDYEQYF. Full variable domain (remainder filled in from reference TRBV18 and TRBJ2-7): NAGVMQNPRHLVRRRGQEARLRCSPMKGHSHVYWYRQLPEEGLKFMVYLQKENIIDESGMPKERFSAEFPKEGPSILRIQQVVRGDSAAYFCASSPYTGGDYEQYFGPGTRLTVT.